The rows below give T cell receptor beta chains drawn from one sample of a study of blood T cell repertoires in COVID-19. Sequencing was performed with immunoSEQ multiplex PCR; in TCRdb, only in-frame clones are kept and a portion is missing. The table shows fewer than 200,000 clones, with 86% occurring only once. Sequencing was done on a sample of peripheral blood. These TCRs come from a man aged 50-59 years with active or convalescent COVID-19. CDR3s include the opening cysteine and the closing phenylalanine or tryptophan. The D gene is left open where the match is weak. The size field is filled for only some rows; it gives once, few, many or a size class.

v_call: TRBV11-2; j_call: TRBJ2-3; clone_size: -; d_call: TRBD1; cdr3_nt: TGTGCCAGCAGCGTTCCGGGACAGAGCACAGATACGCAGTATTTT; cdr3_aa: CASSVPGQSTDTQYF
v_call: TRBV25-1; j_call: TRBJ2-2; clone_size: once; d_call: TRBD1; cdr3_nt: TGTGCCAGCAGGAAAACAGGGGGACACGGGGAGCTGTTTTTT; cdr3_aa: CASRKTGGHGELFF
v_call: TRBV5-1; j_call: TRBJ2-3; clone_size: once; d_call: TRBD2; cdr3_nt: TGCGCCAGCAGCTTACCCGGACTAGCGGGGGTCACAGATACGCAGTATTTT; cdr3_aa: CASSLPGLAGVTDTQYF
v_call: TRBV1; j_call: TRBJ1-1; clone_size: -; d_call: -; cdr3_nt: TGCACCAGCACCGGGGACAGGGGGAAAGCTTTCTTT; cdr3_aa: CTSTGDRGKAFF
v_call: TRBV3-1/TRBV3-2; j_call: TRBJ2-7; clone_size: -; d_call: -; cdr3_nt: TGTGCCAGCAGCCAAGCTATAGGGGGAGGGAGGTACGAGCAGTACTTC; cdr3_aa: CASSQAIGGGRYEQYF
v_call: TRBV7-3; j_call: TRBJ2-1; clone_size: -; d_call: -; cdr3_nt: TGTGCCAGCAGCTCGGGGGGCGGTGAGCAGTTCTTC; cdr3_aa: CASSSGGGEQFF
v_call: TRBV20-1; j_call: TRBJ2-7; clone_size: -; d_call: TRBD1; cdr3_nt: TGCAGTGCTAGTCTTCAGGGGGCAATCTACGAGCAGTACTTC; cdr3_aa: CSASLQGAIYEQYF
v_call: TRBV5-6; j_call: TRBJ2-7; clone_size: -; d_call: -; cdr3_nt: TGTGCCAGCAGCTTGGCCTTACAGGTTGCCTTC; cdr3_aa: CASSLALQVAF
v_call: TRBV6-5; j_call: TRBJ1-1; clone_size: -; d_call: -; cdr3_nt: TGTGCCAGCAGTTCCCTCGGGGGAGGGAACACTGAAGCTTTCTTT; cdr3_aa: CASSSLGGGNTEAFF
v_call: TRBV25-1; j_call: TRBJ2-7; clone_size: -; d_call: TRBD2; cdr3_nt: TGTGCCAGCACCGAGGCTAGCGGGGGGGCAGTCGAGCAGTACTTC; cdr3_aa: CASTEASGGAVEQYF
v_call: TRBV9; j_call: TRBJ1-2; clone_size: -; d_call: -; cdr3_nt: TGTGCCAGCAGCCCCGACGGGACAAACTATGGCTACACCTTC; cdr3_aa: CASSPDGTNYGYTF
v_call: TRBV7-2; j_call: TRBJ1-1; clone_size: -; d_call: -; cdr3_nt: TGTGCCAGCAGCTTAGGGAGTCTGATGAACACTGAAGCTTTCTTT; cdr3_aa: CASSLGSLMNTEAFF
v_call: TRBV6-1; j_call: TRBJ2-3; clone_size: -; d_call: TRBD2; cdr3_nt: TGTGCCAGCAGTGAGCAGTGGACTAGCGGGAAGTTTACAGATACGCAGTATTTT; cdr3_aa: CASSEQWTSGKFTDTQYF
v_call: TRBV11-2; j_call: TRBJ1-4; clone_size: -; d_call: -; cdr3_nt: TGTGCCAGCAGCTTGCAGGGAGGTTTTGAAAAACTGTTTTTT; cdr3_aa: CASSLQGGFEKLFF
v_call: TRBV27; j_call: TRBJ1-4; clone_size: -; d_call: -; cdr3_nt: TGTGCCAGCAGTCCGCCAGGCAGCGGGAATGAAAAACTGTTTTTT; cdr3_aa: CASSPPGSGNEKLFF
v_call: TRBV6-1; j_call: TRBJ2-2; clone_size: few; d_call: -; cdr3_nt: TGTGCCAGCAGTGATCCAAGGGCGGGCGGGGAGCTGTTTTTT; cdr3_aa: CASSDPRAGGELFF
v_call: TRBV7-2; j_call: TRBJ2-7; clone_size: -; d_call: TRBD1; cdr3_nt: TGTGCCAGCAGCCCGCAAGCCGGGACAGGAACCTACGAGCAGTACTTC; cdr3_aa: CASSPQAGTGTYEQYF
v_call: TRBV7-2; j_call: TRBJ1-5; clone_size: few; d_call: -; cdr3_nt: TGTGCCAGCAGCGCGACAGTCAATCAGCCCCAGCATTTT; cdr3_aa: CASSATVNQPQHF
v_call: TRBV6-2/TRBV6-3; j_call: TRBJ1-5; clone_size: few; d_call: -; cdr3_nt: TGTGCCAGCAGCCCGGACCGAAGCGGTCAGCCCCAGCATTTT; cdr3_aa: CASSPDRSGQPQHF
v_call: TRBV24-1; j_call: TRBJ2-1; clone_size: -; d_call: -; cdr3_nt: TGTGCCACCAGTGATTTTGGGGGGAGGTACAATGAGCAGTTCTTC; cdr3_aa: CATSDFGGRYNEQFF
v_call: TRBV19; j_call: TRBJ1-5; clone_size: -; d_call: TRBD1; cdr3_nt: TGTGCCAGTACTGGACAGGAGAGCAATCAGCCCCAGCATTTT; cdr3_aa: CASTGQESNQPQHF
v_call: TRBV4-3; j_call: TRBJ1-4; clone_size: few; d_call: -; cdr3_nt: TGCGCCAGCAGCCAGGGCACGGCACCTGGAGGTGAAAAACTGTTTTTT; cdr3_aa: CASSQGTAPGGEKLFF
v_call: TRBV28; j_call: TRBJ1-1; clone_size: -; d_call: TRBD1; cdr3_nt: TGTGCCAGCAGAGAACAGGGGGCTGAAGCTTTCTTT; cdr3_aa: CASREQGAEAFF